This T cell receptor (beta chain) was found in a study of blood T cell repertoires in COVID-19. Study background: T cells, B-cell-depleted T cells, or PBMCs provided the cDNA or gDNA that served as material.

Individuals drawn from 20 to 25 US areas were roughly 18 to 100 years old. Assignment of participants to cohorts was predicated upon participant-reported clinical history. Either two negative PCRs, clearance, or symptom resolution qualified Cohort 3 donors as recovered. This CDR3 has 15 amino acids. The V gene end was trimmed by 3 bases and the J gene end by 1 base; junction bases not matched to a gene: 3. The germline V gene has CDR1 LGHDT and CDR2 YNNKEL (reference sequence). Sequencing was performed with immunoSEQ multiplex PCR; in TCRdb, only in-frame clones are kept and a portion is missing. This table holds over 400,000 clones, roughly nine tenths found once.

Sequencing was done on a sample of PBMCs or T cells enriched from blood (not recorded which). This chain connects TRBV3-1 (or the pseudogene TRBV3-2) to TRBJ1-1; 9 bases agree with TRBD1. The receptor's source is a woman aged 55-70 years who had recovered from COVID-19. This CDR3 reads CASSHHRGQNTEAFF. For the CDR3, the DNA is TGTGCCAGCAGCCACCACAGGGGGCAGAACACTGAAGCTTTCTTT.